This T cell receptor (beta chain) was recovered during a study of early T cells in non-severe SARS-CoV-2 infection. In the study overall: Unsorted whole-blood RNA was sequenced in bulk, leaving chains unpaired.

TCRdb reprocessed the 5' RACE reads with MiXCR, giving one entry per CDR3 protein. The data show 70,000 to 90,000 distinct CDR3 sequences, under 15% seen once. The CDR3 consists of 14 residues. Germline loops: CDR1 ENHRY, CDR2 SYGVKD. Unmatched junction bases numbered 5, after V lost 10 bases and J lost 3 bases. The chain uses TRBV10-3 and TRBJ2-1; 11 bases are a match to TRBD2. Sequencing used whole blood. The source is an adult who was a healthcare worker with PCR-confirmed SARS-CoV-2 infection or an uninfected control (not recorded which). The CDR3 nucleotides are TGTGCCACTATACTAGCGGGGGTCTACAATGAGCAGTTCTTC. It codes for CATILAGVYNEQFF.